Each of the 24 T cell receptor beta chains below was sequenced from the same sample in a study of blood T cell repertoires in COVID-19. The repertoire was sequenced with immunoSEQ multiplex PCR; TCRdb's copy has only in-frame clones and lacks some. The profile covers 150,000 or so clones, with around 89% appearing a single time and around 1.3% taken by the ten largest. Sequencing was done on a sample of PBMCs or T cells enriched from blood (not recorded which). The receptors come from a woman in her thirties with acute COVID-19.

V gene TRBV29-1 combines with J gene TRBJ1-1, with no clear D. The CDR3 contains 11 residues. CDR1 SQVTM and CDR2 ANQGSEA come from the germline V gene. The CDR3 DNA follows: TGCGGAAGCGGACGGGGAGAGGTTAGCTTCTTT. Protein sequence: CGSGRGEVSFF.

The chain couples TRBV18 to TRBJ2-7; D may be TRBD2 (6 bases). This CDR3 comprises 13 residues. Germline lookup yields CDR1 KGHSH and CDR2 LQKENI. V was trimmed by 6 bases and J by 4 bases, leaving 13 bases between them. The CDR3 protein is CASSGGILYEQYF. The CDR3 region has the DNA TGTGCCAGCTCCGGCGGGATCTTATACGAGCAGTACTTC.

This clone was seen a single time. V usage is TRBV18 and J usage is TRBJ1-2, with TRBD1 as a possible D gene (5 bases). Germline V gives CDR1 KGHSH, CDR2 LQKENI. CDR3 length equals 13 residues. V gave up 3 bases and J gave up 3 bases, with 8 bases separating them. The CDR3 loop reads CASSPGGDYGYTF. CDR3 DNA sequence: TGTGCCAGCTCACCGGGGGGGGACTATGGCTACACCTTC.

The rearrangement uses TRBV5-1 and TRBJ2-1; D might be TRBD1 (6 bases). Trimming took 2 bases from V and 7 from J, leaving 16 bases between them. CDR3 length: 15 residues. The germline V gene encodes CDR1 SGHRS and CDR2 YFSETQ. The CDR3 nucleotides read TGCGCCAGCAGCTTAACAGGGAATGCCTTGAATGAGCAGTTCTTC. Its translation: CASSLTGNALNEQFF.

The chain is built from TRBV28 and TRBJ2-7, with D tentatively TRBD1 (6 bases). V was clipped by 3 bases and J by 5 bases, with 14 bases between them. The CDR3 covers 14 residues. CDR1 is MDHEN, CDR2 SYDVKM, per germline. The chain's CDR3 is CASSLTPGVHEQYF. DNA for the CDR3: TGTGCCAGCAGTTTGACCCCAGGGGTTCACGAGCAGTACTTC.

This clone was observed a single time. V and J are TRBV7-8 and TRBJ1-2; D possibly corresponds to TRBD1 (6 bases). CDR3 length: 14 amino acids. CDR1 and CDR2 from the germline V gene are SGHVS and FQNEAQ. The V gene lost 1 base and the J gene lost 7 bases, with 13 bases spanning the gap. This chain's CDR3 is CASSLGLAGAGYTF. The DNA for the CDR3 is TGTGCCAGCAGCTTAGGATTGGCAGGGGCTGGCTACACCTTC.

The chain carries TRBV28 and TRBJ1-6, with D possibly TRBD1 on 5 matching bases. The CDR3 is 15 amino acids. Trimming took off 5 bases at V and 9 bases at J, with 17 bases between the two ends. Germline values: CDR1 MDHEN, CDR2 SYDVKM. The DNA of the CDR3 is TGTGCCAGCAGTCTCGGAACAGGAGTTGGTTCACCCCTCCACTTT. This gives the protein CASSLGTGVGSPLHF.

The chain joins TRBV5-1 to TRBJ2-7; D is perhaps TRBD2 (5 bases). Between the trimmed V and J ends, which lost 2 bases and 3 bases, there was a span of 12 bases. The CDR3 covers 14 residues. Germline V gives CDR1 SGHRS, CDR2 YFSETQ. The chain's CDR3 is CASSFGILGYEQYF. The CDR3 DNA is TGCGCCAGCAGCTTCGGGATCTTGGGCTACGAGCAGTACTTC.

This clone was counted a single time. The genes are TRBV5-1 and TRBJ1-5; 8 nucleotides line up with TRBD1. Germline CDR1 is SGHRS and CDR2 is YFSETQ. This CDR3 has 15 residues. Losses at the gene ends were 4 bases for V and 2 bases for J; bases not matched to a gene: 5. CDR3 in DNA: TGCGCCAGCAGCCCGACAGGGGATGGCAATCAGCCCCAGCATTTT. This gives the protein CASSPTGDGNQPQHF.

The rearrangement uses TRBV19 and TRBJ1-2, with 7 bases fitting TRBD1. Germline CDR1 LNHDA, CDR2 SQIVND (reference sequence). With 5 bases clipped from V and 4 bases from J, the junction kept 7 bases outside the gene matches. There are 14 residues in the CDR3. The CDR3 here is CASSFGQATYGYTF. CDR3 DNA: TGTGCCAGTAGTTTCGGACAGGCGACCTATGGCTACACCTTC.

This clone was seen just once. The chain couples TRBV18 to TRBJ1-2, with D possibly matching TRBD1 (6 bases). This CDR3 is 19 amino acids long. CDR1 is KGHSH, CDR2 LQKENI, per germline. Trimming stripped 4 bases from V and 2 bases from J, with 26 bases between. CDR3 bases: TGTGCCAGCTCACTTATACCGGGAGGGACATTAGCGCGCAACTATGGCTACACCTTC. Protein product: CASSLIPGGTLARNYGYTF.

The rearrangement links TRBV6-5 to TRBJ2-7, with TRBD1 matching over 7 bases. This CDR3 is built from 14 residues. J lost 3 bases, V lost 7 bases, and 9 bases had no gene match. In germline, CDR1 is MNHEY, CDR2 SVGAGI. For the CDR3, the DNA is TGTGCCAGCATAGGACAGGTCCTAAACTACGAGCAGTACTTC. Translating it yields CASIGQVLNYEQYF.

V usage is TRBV27 and J usage is TRBJ2-1; D is possibly TRBD2 (6 bases). Trimming cost V 2 bases and J 6 bases, with 17 bases left between them. Per the germline V gene, CDR1 is MNHEY and CDR2 is SMNVEV (reference sequence). The CDR3 has 16 residues. The CDR3: CASSLKSGDSSNEQFF. The CDR3 bases are TGTGCCAGCAGTTTAAAATCTGGGGACTCCAGCAATGAGCAGTTCTTC.

With regard to this clone: One end of the junction does not line up with germline, which may come from a read error. V usage is TRBV5-6 and J usage is TRBJ1-2; no clear D gene. Germline lookup yields CDR1 SGHDT and CDR2 YYEEEE. The CDR3 loop spans 15 amino acids. The CDR3 DNA follows: TGTGCCAACAGCGGGAGGGCAGAAGCTAACTATGGCTACACCTTC. Its translation is CANSGRAEANYGYTF.

V and J are TRBV7-9 and TRBJ1-5, with a weak D call TRBD1 (5 bases). Between the trimmed V and J ends, which lost 2 bases and 7 bases, there was a span of 12 bases. In germline, CDR1 is SEHNR, CDR2 FQNEAQ (reference sequence). This CDR3 spans 14 amino acids. CDR3 coding DNA: TGTGCCAGCAGCTTATTGGCAGGGAACCAGCCCCAGCATTTT. This codes for CASSLLAGNQPQHF.

The V call is TRBV3-1 (or the pseudogene TRBV3-2), the J call TRBJ1-4; D not certain. Germline V gene data show CDR1 as LGHDT and CDR2 as YNNKEL (reference sequence). V shed 1 base and J shed 2 bases, with 5 bases lying between them. The CDR3 extends over 14 amino acids. The CDR3 region is CASSQGSTNEKLFF. The CDR3 nucleotides read TGTGCCAGCAGCCAAGGGAGTACTAATGAAAAACTGTTTTTT.

J is TRBJ1-4 and V is TRBV7-9, with TRBD1 identical over 7 bases. The V gene's germline CDR1 is SEHNR and CDR2 FQNEAQ (reference sequence). The CDR3 sequence is 15 residues long. With V trimmed by 1 base and J by 4 bases, 3 bases remained unmatched. The CDR3 is CASSLGTGYNEKLFF. The CDR3 bases are TGTGCCAGCAGCTTAGGGACAGGATATAATGAAAAACTGTTTTTT.

The J gene is TRBJ1-5, the V gene TRBV4-3, with a tentative D call TRBD1 (5 bases). The CDR3 has 15 residues. Germline V gene lookup returns CDR1 LGHNA and CDR2 YSLEER. The V and J ends lost 0 bases and 6 bases respectively, with 12 bases between them. CDR3 region: CASSQDRGRVQPQHF. For the CDR3, the DNA is TGCGCCAGCAGCCAAGATAGGGGTCGGGTTCAGCCCCAGCATTTT.

V and J are TRBV2 and TRBJ1-4, with TRBD1 as a possible D gene (5 bases). Per germline, CDR1 SNHLY and CDR2 FYNNEI. The CDR3 sequence is 13 residues long. V lost 6 bases to trimming and J lost 6 bases, with 11 bases between them. As DNA, the CDR3 is TGTGCCAGCAGGTTGACAGTCTATGAAAAACTGTTTTTT. This encodes CASRLTVYEKLFF. Full variable domain (rest looked up from reference TRBV2 and TRBJ1-4): EPEVTQTPSHQVTQMGQEVILRCVPISNHLYFYWYRQILGQKVEFLVSFYNNEISEKSEIFDDQFSVERPDGSNFTLKIRSTKLEDSAMYFCASRLTVYEKLFFGSGTQLSVL.

CDR3 region: CASRLAGSSYEQYF. CDR3 DNA sequence: TGTGCCAGCAGGCTAGCGGGGAGCTCCTACGAGCAGTACTTC. This chain links TRBV28 with TRBJ2-7, with 9 bases matching TRBD2. Losses at the gene ends were 6 bases for V and 0 bases for J; bases not matched to a gene: 3. The CDR3 length is 14 residues. Per germline, CDR1 MDHEN and CDR2 SYDVKM.

The gene calls are TRBV2 and TRBJ1-1; TRBD1 aligns across 7 bases. The CDR3 covers 13 residues. Looked up from germline, CDR1 is SNHLY and CDR2 is FYNNEI. V was pared by 6 bases and J by 5 bases, with 6 bases of the junction left unmatched. As DNA, the CDR3 is TGTGCCAGCAGGACAGGGCCTGGGACTGAAGCTTTCTTT. Its protein product is CASRTGPGTEAFF. The full variable domain, rest sourced from reference TRBV2 and TRBJ1-1, is EPEVTQTPSHQVTQMGQEVILRCVPISNHLYFYWYRQILGQKVEFLVSFYNNEISEKSEIFDDQFSVERPDGSNFTLKIRSTKLEDSAMYFCASRTGPGTEAFFGQGTRLTVV.

V gene TRBV2 combines with J gene TRBJ2-3, with D possibly TRBD2 on 5 matching bases. Trimming pared 5 bases from V and 4 bases from J, leaving 13 bases between. There are 14 residues in the CDR3. Germline lookup yields CDR1 SNHLY and CDR2 FYNNEI. CDR3 protein: CASSRGNSADTQYF. The CDR3 DNA follows: TGTGCCAGCAGTCGAGGGAATTCGGCAGATACGCAGTATTTT.

The chain couples TRBV19 to TRBJ1-4; weak D call: TRBD1 (5 bases). The ends were cut back, 3 bases at V and 15 bases at J, with 11 bases in the middle. This CDR3 has 11 amino acids. CDR1 and CDR2 from the germline V gene are LNHDA and SQIVND (reference sequence). The CDR3 sequence is CASSIRGKMFF. In DNA, the CDR3 is TGTGCCAGTAGTATTAGGGGTAAAATGTTTTTT.

The rearrangement links TRBV7-9 to TRBJ1-1; 7 nucleotides match TRBD1. The CDR3 loop spans 14 amino acids. Germline V CDR1 and CDR2: SEHNR, FQNEAQ (reference sequence). Losses at the gene ends were 1 base for V and 8 bases for J; bases not matched to a gene: 7. The CDR3 DNA is TGTGCCAGCAGCTTAGTCGGAGGAGGGGGCGAAGCTTTCTTT. Amino acid sequence: CASSLVGGGGEAFF.